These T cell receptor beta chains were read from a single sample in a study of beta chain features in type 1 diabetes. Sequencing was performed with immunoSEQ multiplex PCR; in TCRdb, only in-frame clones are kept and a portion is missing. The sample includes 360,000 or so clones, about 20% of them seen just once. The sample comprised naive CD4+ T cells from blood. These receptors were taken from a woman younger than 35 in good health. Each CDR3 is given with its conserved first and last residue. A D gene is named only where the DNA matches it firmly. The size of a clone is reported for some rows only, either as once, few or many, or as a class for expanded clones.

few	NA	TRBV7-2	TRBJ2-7	TGTGCCAGCAGCTTAAATGCCCCTCGAGTGTCGGTGGACGAGCAGTACTTC	CASSLNAPRVSVDEQYF
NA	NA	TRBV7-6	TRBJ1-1	TGTGCCAGCAGCCGAGGAACGGCGAACACTGAAGCTTTCTTT	CASSRGTANTEAFF
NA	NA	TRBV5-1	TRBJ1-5	TGCGCCAGCAGCTTGTATCCCCAGGGCCAGGGCAATCAGCCCCAGCATTTT	CASSLYPQGQGNQPQHF
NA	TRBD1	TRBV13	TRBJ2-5	TGTGCCAGCAGCTTAAGATTAGGGACAGGGTTGTTAGGTGTGGAGACCCAGTACTTC	CASSLRLGTGLLGVETQYF
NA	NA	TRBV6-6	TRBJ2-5	TGTGCCAGCAGCCTACCCCCTCAACAAGAGACCCAGTACTTC	CASSLPPQQETQYF
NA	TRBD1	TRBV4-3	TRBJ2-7	TGCGCCAGCAGCCCCGGTTATGGCGACAGGGGACCCTACGAGCAGTACTTC	CASSPGYGDRGPYEQYF
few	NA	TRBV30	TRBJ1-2	TGTGCCTGGAGTGGATTACTACAGGGTTTCGGCTACACCTTC	CAWSGLLQGFGYTF
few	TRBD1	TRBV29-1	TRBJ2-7	TGCAGCGTTGTTGGGGACAGGGGGCGCCGGGCCTACGAGCAGTACTTC	CSVVGDRGRRAYEQYF
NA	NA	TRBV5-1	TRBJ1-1	TGCGCCAGCAGCCCTGGGACATTGAACACTGAAGCTTTCTTT	CASSPGTLNTEAFF
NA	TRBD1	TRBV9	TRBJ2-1	TGTGCCAGCAGTGCCACCGAGGGGGCGCATGTTCAGTTCTTC	CASSATEGAHVQFF
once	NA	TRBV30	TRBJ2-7	TGTGCCTGGAGGGGAGGGGGGGCCTCCTACGAGCAGTACTTC	CAWRGGGASYEQYF
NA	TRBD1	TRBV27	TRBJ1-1	TGTGCCAGCAGTTCACCCGGGACAGCGGAAGCTTTCTTT	CASSSPGTAEAFF
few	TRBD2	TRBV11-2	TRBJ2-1	TGTGCCAGCAGCCGACGGACTAGCAACCATGAGCAGTTCTTC	CASSRRTSNHEQFF
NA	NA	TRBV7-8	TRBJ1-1	TGTGCCAGCAGCTCCCAGGGGAGGAACACTGAAGCTTTCTTT	CASSSQGRNTEAFF
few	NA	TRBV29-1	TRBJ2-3	TGCAGCGTTGAGCCAGGGGATAGCACAGATACGCAGTATTTT	CSVEPGDSTDTQYF
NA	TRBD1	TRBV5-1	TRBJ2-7	TGCGCCAGCAGCTTGAGGGACAGGGCAGACGAGCAGTACTTC	CASSLRDRADEQYF
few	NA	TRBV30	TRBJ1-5	TGTGCCTGGGCCACAGGGCACAATCAGCCCCAGCATTTT	CAWATGHNQPQHF
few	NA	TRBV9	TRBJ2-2	TGTGCCAGCAGCCACGGCTTGGGAGGCTCCGGGGAGCTGTTTTTT	CASSHGLGGSGELFF
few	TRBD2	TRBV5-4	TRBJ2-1	TGTGCCAGCAGCAGACTAGCGGGAGGGTACAATGAGCAGTTCTTC	CASSRLAGGYNEQFF
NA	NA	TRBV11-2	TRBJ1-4	TGTGCCAGCAGCTTCATGTCCAGGGGAAAACTGTTTTTT	CASSFMSRGKLFF
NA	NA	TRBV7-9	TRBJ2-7	TGTGCCAGCAGCTTAGAAGGGGCAGGCCCATCCGAGCAGTACTTC	CASSLEGAGPSEQYF
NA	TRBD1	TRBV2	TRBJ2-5	TGTGCCAGCACTAACGGACAGGTAGAGACCCAGTACTTC	CASTNGQVETQYF
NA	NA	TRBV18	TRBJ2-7	TGTGCCAGCTCACCGACAAGGCCCGAGCAGTACTTC	CASSPTRPEQYF
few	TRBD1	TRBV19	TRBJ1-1	TGTGCCAGTAGTAGGGACAGGGGGAACACTGAAGCTTTCTTT	CASSRDRGNTEAFF
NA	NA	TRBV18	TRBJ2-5	TGTGCCAGCTCACCAGGGCAGTTCCAAGAGACCCAGTACTTC	CASSPGQFQETQYF
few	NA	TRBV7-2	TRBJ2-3	TGTGCCAGCAGCTTATTCCAGGACACAGATACGCAGTATTTT	CASSLFQDTDTQYF
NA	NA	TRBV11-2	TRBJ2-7	TGTGCCAGCAGCCCCCTTCAGGGCGCCCAGGAGCAGTACTTC	CASSPLQGAQEQYF